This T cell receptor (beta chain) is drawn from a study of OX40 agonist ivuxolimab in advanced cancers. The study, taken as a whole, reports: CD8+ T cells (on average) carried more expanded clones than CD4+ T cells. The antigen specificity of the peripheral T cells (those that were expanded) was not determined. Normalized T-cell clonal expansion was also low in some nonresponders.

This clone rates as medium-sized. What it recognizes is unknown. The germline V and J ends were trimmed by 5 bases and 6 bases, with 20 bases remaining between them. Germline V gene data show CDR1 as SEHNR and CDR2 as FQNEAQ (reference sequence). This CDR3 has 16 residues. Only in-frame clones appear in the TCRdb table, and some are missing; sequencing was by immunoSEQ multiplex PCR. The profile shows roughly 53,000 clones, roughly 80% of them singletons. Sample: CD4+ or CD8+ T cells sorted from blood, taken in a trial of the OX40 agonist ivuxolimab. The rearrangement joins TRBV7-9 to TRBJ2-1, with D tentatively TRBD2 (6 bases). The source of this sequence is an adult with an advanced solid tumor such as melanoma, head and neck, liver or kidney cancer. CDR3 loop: CASSALPGELGNEQFF. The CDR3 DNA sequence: TGTGCCAGCAGCGCGCTTCCGGGAGAATTAGGCAATGAGCAGTTCTTC.